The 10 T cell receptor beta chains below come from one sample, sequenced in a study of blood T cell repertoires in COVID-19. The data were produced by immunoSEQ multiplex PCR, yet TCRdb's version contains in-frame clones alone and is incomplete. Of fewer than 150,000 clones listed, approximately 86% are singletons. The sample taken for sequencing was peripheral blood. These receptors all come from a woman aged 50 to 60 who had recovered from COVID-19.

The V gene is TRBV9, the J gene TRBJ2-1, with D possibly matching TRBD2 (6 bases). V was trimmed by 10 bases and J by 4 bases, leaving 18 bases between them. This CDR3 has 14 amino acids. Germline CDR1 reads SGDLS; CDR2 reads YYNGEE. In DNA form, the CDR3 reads TGTGCCCGAACGAGAAGGGACTCGTACAATGAGCAGTTCTTC. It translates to CARTRRDSYNEQFF. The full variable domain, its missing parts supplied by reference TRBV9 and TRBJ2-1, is DSGVTQTPKHLITATGQRVTLRCSPRSGDLSVYWYQQSLDQGLQFLIQYYNGEERAKGNILERFSAQQFPDLHSELNLSSLELGDSALYFCARTRRDSYNEQFFGPGTRLTVL.

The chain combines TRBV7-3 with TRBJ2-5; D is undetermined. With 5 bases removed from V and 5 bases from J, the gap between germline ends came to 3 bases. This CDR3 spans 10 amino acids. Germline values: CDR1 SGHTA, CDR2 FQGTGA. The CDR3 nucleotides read TGTGCCAGCAGCCGGGAGACCCAGTACTTC. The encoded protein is CASSRETQYF.

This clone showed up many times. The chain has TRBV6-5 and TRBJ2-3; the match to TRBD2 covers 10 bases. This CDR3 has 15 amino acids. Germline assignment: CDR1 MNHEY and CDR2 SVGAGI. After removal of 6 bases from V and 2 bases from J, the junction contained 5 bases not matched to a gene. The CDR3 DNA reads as TGTGCCAGCAGCACCGGGACTAGCGTCACAGATACGCAGTATTTT. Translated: CASSTGTSVTDTQYF.

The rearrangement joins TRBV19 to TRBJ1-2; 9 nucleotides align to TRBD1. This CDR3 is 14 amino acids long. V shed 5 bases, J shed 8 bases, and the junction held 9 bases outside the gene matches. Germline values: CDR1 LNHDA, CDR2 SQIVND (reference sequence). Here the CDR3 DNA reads TGTGCCAGTAGTGGACAGGGGTATCTTGGGGGCTACACCTTC. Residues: CASSGQGYLGGYTF.

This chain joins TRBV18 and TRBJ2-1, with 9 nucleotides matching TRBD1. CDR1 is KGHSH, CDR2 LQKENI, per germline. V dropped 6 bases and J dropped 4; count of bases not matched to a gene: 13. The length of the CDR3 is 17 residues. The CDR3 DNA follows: TGTGCCAGCTCCTTACAACCCGGGACAGGGAATTACAATGAGCAGTTCTTC. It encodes CASSLQPGTGNYNEQFF.

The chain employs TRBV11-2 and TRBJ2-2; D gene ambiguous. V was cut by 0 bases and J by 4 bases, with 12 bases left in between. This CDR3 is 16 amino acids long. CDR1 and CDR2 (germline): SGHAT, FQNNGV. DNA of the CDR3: TGTGCCAGCAGCTTAGATGCCCCCTACGGCACCGGGGAGCTGTTTTTT. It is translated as CASSLDAPYGTGELFF.

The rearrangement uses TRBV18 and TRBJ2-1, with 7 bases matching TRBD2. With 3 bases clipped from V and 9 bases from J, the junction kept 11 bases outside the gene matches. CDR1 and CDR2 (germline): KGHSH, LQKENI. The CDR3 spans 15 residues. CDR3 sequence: CASSPVGGRVREQFF. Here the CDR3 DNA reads TGTGCCAGCTCACCGGTGGGCGGGAGAGTTCGTGAGCAGTTCTTC.

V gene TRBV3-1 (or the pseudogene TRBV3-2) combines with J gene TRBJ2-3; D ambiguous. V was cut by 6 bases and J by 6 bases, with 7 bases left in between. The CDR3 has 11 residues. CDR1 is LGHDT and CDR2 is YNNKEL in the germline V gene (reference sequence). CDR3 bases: TGTGCCAGCAGAGCTCATGATACGCAGTATTTT. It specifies CASRAHDTQYF.

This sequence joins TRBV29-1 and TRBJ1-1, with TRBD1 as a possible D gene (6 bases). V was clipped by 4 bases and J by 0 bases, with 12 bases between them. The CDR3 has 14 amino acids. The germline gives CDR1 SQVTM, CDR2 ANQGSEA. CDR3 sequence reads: CSVAAGTLNTEAFF. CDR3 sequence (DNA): TGCAGCGTTGCTGCCGGGACATTGAACACTGAAGCTTTCTTT.

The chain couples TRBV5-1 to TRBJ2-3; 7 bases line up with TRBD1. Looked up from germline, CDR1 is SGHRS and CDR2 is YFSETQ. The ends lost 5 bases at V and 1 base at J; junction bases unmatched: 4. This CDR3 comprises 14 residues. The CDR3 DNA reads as TGCGCCAGCAGTTTCGGGACAGGCACAGATACGCAGTATTTT. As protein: CASSFGTGTDTQYF.